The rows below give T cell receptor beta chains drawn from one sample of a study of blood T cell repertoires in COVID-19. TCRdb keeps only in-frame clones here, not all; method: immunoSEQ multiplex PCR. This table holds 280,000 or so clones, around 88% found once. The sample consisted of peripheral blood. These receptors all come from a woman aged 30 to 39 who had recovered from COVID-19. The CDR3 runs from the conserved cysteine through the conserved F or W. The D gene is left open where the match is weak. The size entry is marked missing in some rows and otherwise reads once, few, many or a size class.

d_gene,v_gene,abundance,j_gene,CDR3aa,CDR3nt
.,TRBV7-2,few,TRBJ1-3,CASSLDVRAGNTIYF,TGTGCCAGCAGCTTAGACGTCAGGGCTGGAAACACCATATATTTT
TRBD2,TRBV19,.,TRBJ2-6,CASSSQTSGLGGANVLTF,TGTGCCAGTAGTTCCCAGACTAGCGGGCTGGGGGGGGCCAACGTCCTGACTTTC
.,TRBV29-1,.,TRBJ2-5,CSVLIQTVQETQYF,TGCAGCGTTTTAATTCAGACTGTTCAAGAGACCCAGTACTTC
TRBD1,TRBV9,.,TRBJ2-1,CASSVVGTGGYNEQFF,TGTGCCAGCAGCGTAGTGGGGACAGGAGGCTACAATGAGCAGTTCTTC
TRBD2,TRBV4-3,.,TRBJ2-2,CASSQAGGNTGELFF,TGCGCCAGCAGCCAAGCGGGAGGGAACACCGGGGAGCTGTTTTTT
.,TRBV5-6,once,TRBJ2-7,CASSPPSGYEQYF,TGTGCCAGCAGCCCCCCCAGCGGCTACGAGCAGTACTTC
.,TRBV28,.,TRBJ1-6,CASTSPWQGGLGNSPLHF,TGTGCCAGCACCTCCCCGTGGCAGGGAGGTCTCGGGAATTCACCCCTCCACTTT
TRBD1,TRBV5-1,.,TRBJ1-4,CASSPQGQGEGEKLFF,TGCGCCAGCAGCCCCCAAGGACAGGGGGAGGGTGAAAAACTGTTTTTT
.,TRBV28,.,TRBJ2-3,CASSLLQGTQYF,TGTGCCAGCAGTTTACTACAGGGAACGCAGTATTTT
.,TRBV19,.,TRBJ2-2,CASSIWRRVNTGELFF,TGTGCCAGTAGTATATGGCGCAGGGTGAACACCGGGGAGCTGTTTTTT
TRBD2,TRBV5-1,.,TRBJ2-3,CASSLSLAGEEGDTQYF,TGCGCCAGCAGCTTGTCCCTAGCGGGAGAGGAGGGAGATACGCAGTATTTT